Listed below are T cell receptor beta chains from one sample, sequenced in a study of Ad26.COV2.S vaccination and SARS-CoV-2 variants. The repertoire was sequenced with immunoSEQ multiplex PCR; TCRdb's copy has only in-frame clones and lacks some. The sample lists hundreds of thousands of clones; about 87% were seen once. The sequencing used peripheral blood, collected in a trial of Ad26.COV2.S vaccine versus placebo. The receptors stem from a person between 18 and 65 years old who received the Ad26.COV2.S COVID-19 vaccine or a placebo. The CDR3 runs from the conserved cysteine through the conserved F or W. D genes are given only for firm matches. Not every row has a clone size; where given, it reads once, few, many or a size class.

NA,TRBV9,NA,TRBJ1-4,CASSVDGGSEKLFF,TGTGCCAGCAGCGTAGATGGTGGCTCTGAAAAACTGTTTTTT
NA,TRBV11-1,NA,TRBJ2-2,CASSLGRKVGELFF,TGTGCCAGCAGCTTAGGGCGTAAGGTCGGGGAGCTGTTTTTT
NA,TRBV29-1,NA,TRBJ2-7,CSVEVPNSYEQYF,TGCAGCGTTGAGGTACCTAACTCCTACGAGCAGTACTTC
NA,TRBV11-1,NA,TRBJ1-2,CASSSNQGSGYTF,TGTGCCAGCAGCTCCAACCAGGGGTCCGGCTACACCTTC
NA,TRBV30,TRBD1,TRBJ1-6,CAWRWGTGANSPLHF,TGTGCCTGGAGATGGGGTACAGGGGCGAATTCACCCCTCCACTTT
NA,TRBV12-5,NA,TRBJ2-1,CASGLGQDSNEQFF,TGTGCTAGTGGTTTGGGACAGGATTCAAATGAGCAGTTCTTC
NA,TRBV21-1,NA,TRBJ2-4,CASAHPPDSLKNIQYF,TGTGCCAGCGCGCACCCTCCGGACAGTCTCAAAAACATTCAGTACTTC
NA,TRBV4-1,NA,TRBJ1-3,CASSQGGAFSGNTIYF,TGCGCCAGCAGCCAAGGGGGGGCTTTCTCTGGAAACACCATATATTTT
NA,TRBV6-5,NA,TRBJ2-2,CASSLDSTNTGELFF,TGTGCCAGCAGTTTGGACAGTACGAACACCGGGGAGCTGTTTTTT
NA,TRBV4-3,NA,TRBJ2-1,CASSPDLGNHNEQFF,TGCGCCAGCAGCCCAGACCTCGGCAACCACAATGAGCAGTTCTTC
NA,TRBV2,NA,TRBJ1-2,CATQTEGYGYTF,TGTGCCACCCAGACAGAAGGCTATGGCTACACCTTC
many,TRBV5-4,NA,TRBJ1-2,CASSFKGDYGYTF,TGTGCCAGCAGCTTCAAGGGGGACTATGGCTACACCTTC
NA,TRBV7-3,NA,TRBJ1-1,CASSRQWGDTEAFF,TGTGCCAGCAGCCGACAGTGGGGGGACACTGAAGCTTTCTTT
NA,TRBV7-2,TRBD1,TRBJ1-2,CASSSGQGNYGYTF,TGTGCCAGCAGCTCCGGACAGGGTAACTATGGCTACACCTTC
NA,TRBV11-3,NA,TRBJ2-7,CASSLAGYEQYF,TGTGCCAGCAGCTTAGCTGGGTACGAGCAGTACTTC
NA,TRBV29-1,TRBD1,TRBJ1-2,CSVALGGDYGYTF,TGCAGCGTAGCATTAGGGGGCGACTATGGCTACACCTTC
NA,TRBV6-2/TRBV6-3,NA,TRBJ2-7,CASSYSEIYEQYF,TGTGCCAGCAGTTACTCGGAGATCTACGAGCAGTACTTC
NA,TRBV19,NA,TRBJ2-3,CASSLRGGDTQYF,TGTGCCAGTAGTTTGAGAGGGGGAGATACGCAGTATTTT
NA,TRBV14,NA,TRBJ2-3,CASSQVFGGTDTQYF,TGTGCCAGCAGCCAAGTGTTCGGTGGGACAGATACGCAGTATTTT
once,TRBV7-3,TRBD2,TRBJ2-7,CASSQYSGSSYEQYF,TGTGCCAGCAGCCAATATAGCGGGAGCTCCTACGAGCAGTACTTC
NA,TRBV9,NA,TRBJ1-1,CASSQGGAEAEAFF,TGTGCCAGCAGCCAAGGGGGGGCTGAGGCTGAAGCTTTCTTT
NA,TRBV5-4,NA,TRBJ2-5,CASSLLSGAQETQYF,TGTGCCAGCAGCTTGTTATCCGGGGCCCAAGAGACCCAGTACTTC
NA,TRBV5-4,NA,TRBJ1-1,CASSPEAGLNTEAFF,TGTGCCAGCAGCCCGGAGGCAGGGCTGAACACTGAAGCTTTCTTT
NA,TRBV11-1,TRBD1,TRBJ2-7,CASSLAGTGYYEQYF,TGTGCCAGCAGCTTGGCCGGGACAGGTTACTACGAGCAGTACTTC
NA,TRBV6-2/TRBV6-3,NA,TRBJ2-5,CASSNSKGKETQYF,TGTGCCAGCAGTAACTCAAAGGGAAAAGAGACCCAGTACTTC
once,TRBV3-1/TRBV3-2,NA,TRBJ1-6,CASSQQGHPVGSPLHF,TGTGCCAGCAGCCAACAGGGACACCCGGTGGGTTCACCCCTCCACTTT
NA,TRBV12-3/TRBV12-4,NA,TRBJ2-3,CASSRDSTDTQYF,TGTGCCAGCAGTCGGGACAGCACAGATACGCAGTATTTT
NA,TRBV5-6,NA,TRBJ1-6,CASSLIRPNSPLHF,TGTGCCAGCAGCTTGATTAGACCTAATTCACCCCTCCACTTT
NA,TRBV5-6,NA,TRBJ2-7,CASSPRGTPYEQYF,TGTGCCAGCAGCCCCCGTGGCACACCCTACGAGCAGTACTTC
NA,TRBV12-3/TRBV12-4,NA,TRBJ1-3,CASNSADRNTIYF,TGTGCCAGCAATTCCGCCGACCGTAACACCATATATTTT
NA,TRBV19,TRBD2,TRBJ2-3,CASVQPGTSGRQDTQYF,TGTGCCAGTGTCCAACCTGGGACTAGCGGGAGACAAGATACGCAGTATTTT
NA,TRBV2,TRBD1,TRBJ2-1,CASSIDRGNEQFF,TGTGCCAGCAGTATAGACAGGGGGAATGAGCAGTTCTTC
NA,TRBV5-4,TRBD1,TRBJ1-1,CASSYDRGRPEAFF,TGTGCCAGCAGCTATGACAGGGGTCGGCCTGAAGCTTTCTTT
NA,TRBV12-3/TRBV12-4,TRBD1,TRBJ1-6,CASDRGPAPLHF,TGTGCCAGTGACAGGGGACCGGCGCCCCTCCACTTT
NA,TRBV18,NA,TRBJ2-7,CASSPGNGPYEQYF,TGTGCCAGCTCTCCCGGGAACGGTCCCTACGAGCAGTACTTC
once,TRBV5-8,NA,TRBJ2-2,CASSFDRGTTGELFF,TGTGCCAGCAGCTTCGACCGGGGGACGACCGGGGAGCTGTTTTTT